Following are 13 T cell receptor beta chains from one sample sequenced in a study of blood T cell repertoires in COVID-19. Assay used: immunoSEQ multiplex PCR; TCRdb lists only in-frame clones, some missing. Altogether tens of thousands of clones are present, 70% to 85% being singletons, with the ten largest covering 12%. The sample consisted of peripheral blood. The receptors were gathered from a human donor in a cohort sampled during active COVID-19.

The rearrangement links TRBV5-1 to TRBJ2-5, with a weak D call TRBD1 (6 bases). Germline assignment: CDR1 SGHRS and CDR2 YFSETQ. This CDR3 has 14 amino acids. V lost 3 bases to trimming and J lost 1 base, with 10 bases between them. The CDR3 sequence: CASSSGQTQETQYF. The DNA for the CDR3 is TGCGCCAGCAGCTCCGGACAGACCCAAGAGACCCAGTACTTC. The full variable domain, rest sourced from reference TRBV5-1 and TRBJ2-5, is KAGVTQTPRYLIKTRGQQVTLSCSPISGHRSVSWYQQTPGQGLQFLFEYFSETQRNKGNFPGRFSGRQFSNSRSEMNVSTLELGDSALYLCASSSGQTQETQYFGPGTRLLVL.

This sequence joins TRBV3-1 (or the pseudogene TRBV3-2) and TRBJ1-6, with 9 nucleotides matching TRBD1. This CDR3 comprises 16 residues. The ends lost 3 bases at V and 4 bases at J; junction bases unmatched: 4. Germline V CDR1 and CDR2: LGHDT, YNNKEL (reference sequence). The CDR3: CASSQAGQGYNSPLHF. The CDR3 region has the DNA TGTGCCAGCAGCCAGGCCGGACAGGGGTATAATTCACCCCTCCACTTT.

The rearrangement uses TRBV3-1 (or the pseudogene TRBV3-2) and TRBJ2-1; no definite D call. With 0 bases removed from V and 5 bases from J, the gap between germline ends came to 11 bases. Germline values: CDR1 LGHDT, CDR2 YNNKEL (reference sequence). The CDR3 spans 15 residues. The CDR3 bases are TGTGCCAGCAGCCAAGACCCCGGCAGGCACAATGAGCAGTTCTTC. It specifies CASSQDPGRHNEQFF.

This clone occurred once. The rearrangement links TRBV28 to TRBJ1-6; D uncertain. CDR1 MDHEN and CDR2 SYDVKM come from the germline V gene. V was pared by 8 bases and J by 11 bases, with 10 bases between. The CDR3 is 11 residues long. This CDR3 reads CASLGRTPLHF. For the CDR3, the DNA is TGTGCCAGCCTCGGCAGGACACCCCTCCACTTT.

The chain links TRBV4-1 to TRBJ2-7, with 9 bases matching TRBD1. The germline V gene encodes CDR1 MGHRA and CDR2 YSYEKL. V shed 4 bases and J 5 bases; nucleotides not matched to a gene: 9. This CDR3 is built from 15 residues. The CDR3, as DNA: TGCGCCAGCAGCCTCCTAGACAGGGGGATTAACGAGCAGTACTTC. This gives the protein CASSLLDRGINEQYF.

This clone was counted at least ten times. The CDR3 here is CSVESGPGYTF. DNA of the CDR3: TGCAGCGTCGAAAGCGGTCCTGGCTACACCTTC. The chain has TRBV29-1 and TRBJ1-2; the D is unclear. Per germline, CDR1 SQVTM and CDR2 ANQGSEA. The CDR3 consists of 11 residues. The ends were cut back, 6 bases at V and 7 bases at J, with 12 bases in the middle.

The chain recombines TRBV3-1 (or the pseudogene TRBV3-2) with TRBJ1-2, with no clear D. The length of the CDR3 is 12 residues. Trimming left V 2 bases short and J 8 bases short, with 9 bases between. Germline V gives CDR1 LGHDT, CDR2 YNNKEL (reference sequence). Here the CDR3 reads CASSQSREGYTF. For the CDR3, the DNA is TGTGCCAGCAGCCAATCGCGGGAAGGCTACACCTTC.

This clone was seen only once. The V and J genes are TRBV28 and TRBJ1-4, with 8 bases fitting TRBD1. The CDR3 runs 15 residues. Germline CDR1 is MDHEN and CDR2 is SYDVKM. V gave up 1 base and J gave up 5 bases; unmatched junction bases: 3. The CDR3 region has the DNA TGTGCCAGCAGTTTATCAGGGGGCTGGAATGAAAAACTGTTTTTT. Encoded protein: CASSLSGGWNEKLFF.

The J gene is TRBJ2-3, the V gene TRBV7-8; D gene unclear. Trimming left V 4 bases short and J 0 bases short, with 5 bases between. The CDR3 spans 13 residues. The germline V gene has CDR1 SGHVS and CDR2 FQNEAQ. The CDR3: CASSSQSTDTQYF. The CDR3, as DNA: TGTGCCAGCAGCTCACAGAGCACAGATACGCAGTATTTT.

The genes are TRBV6-5 and TRBJ1-4; no definite D call. Trimming cost V 5 bases and J 3 bases, with 4 bases left between them. This CDR3 has 12 amino acids. Germline V gene sequence: CDR1 MNHEY, CDR2 SVGAGI. The CDR3 nucleotides are TGTGCCAGCAGTCAGGCTAATGAAAAACTGTTTTTT. This sequence encodes CASSQANEKLFF.

V is TRBV4-2 and J is TRBJ2-7, with 11 bases that match TRBD1. Germline trimming cut 1 base from V and 3 bases from J; bases unmatched to any gene: 2. Germline V gives CDR1 LGHNA, CDR2 YNFKEQ. CDR3 length: 15 residues. CDR3 protein: CASSQVGTGGYEQYF. CDR3 coding DNA: TGTGCCAGCAGCCAAGTTGGGACAGGGGGCTACGAGCAGTACTTC.

This chain uses TRBV7-9 with TRBJ2-3; 14 bases are shared with TRBD2. CDR3 length: 14 amino acids. Losses at the gene ends were 8 bases for V and 7 bases for J; bases not matched to a gene: 5. Germline V gives CDR1 SEHNR, CDR2 FQNEAQ (reference sequence). CDR3 coding DNA: TGTGCCAGCGGACTAGCGGGGGGCTACAATACGCAGTATTTT. This sequence encodes CASGLAGGYNTQYF.

This rearrangement joins TRBV7-2 to TRBJ2-3, with D possibly being TRBD1 (6 bases). The CDR3 contains 15 residues. Trimming removed 1 base at V and 5 bases at J, with 13 bases between. From germline, CDR1 is SGHTA and CDR2 FQGNSA. The CDR3 sequence: CASSLVVDRIDTQYF. The CDR3, as DNA: TGTGCCAGCAGCTTAGTGGTGGACAGAATAGATACGCAGTATTTT.